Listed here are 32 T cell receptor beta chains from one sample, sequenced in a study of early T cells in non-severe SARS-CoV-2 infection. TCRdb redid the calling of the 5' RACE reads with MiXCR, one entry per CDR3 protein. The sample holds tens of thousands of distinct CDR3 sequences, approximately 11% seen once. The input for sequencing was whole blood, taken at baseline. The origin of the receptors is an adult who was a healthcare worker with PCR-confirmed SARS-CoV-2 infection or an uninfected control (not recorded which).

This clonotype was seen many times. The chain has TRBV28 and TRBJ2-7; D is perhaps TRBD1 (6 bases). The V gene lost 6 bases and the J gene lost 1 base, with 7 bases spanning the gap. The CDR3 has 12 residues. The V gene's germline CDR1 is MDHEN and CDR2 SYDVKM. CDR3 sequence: CASRTGSYEQYF. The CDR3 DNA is TGTGCCAGCAGAACAGGGTCCTACGAGCAGTACTTC.

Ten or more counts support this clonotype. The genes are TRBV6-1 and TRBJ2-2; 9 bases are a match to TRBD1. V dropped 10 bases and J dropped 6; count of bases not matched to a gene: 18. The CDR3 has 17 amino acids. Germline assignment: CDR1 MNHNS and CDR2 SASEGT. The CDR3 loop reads CATSSGTGGARSGELFF. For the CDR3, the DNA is TGTGCCACATCCTCCGGTACAGGGGGCGCCCGGTCCGGGGAGCTGTTTTTT.

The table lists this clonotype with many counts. DNA for the CDR3: TGTGCCAGCAGCCCTCGGACAGGGGGGGACAATGAGCAGTTCTTC. Translating it yields CASSPRTGGDNEQFF. V is TRBV7-6 and J is TRBJ2-1, with 10 bases that match TRBD1. This CDR3 spans 15 amino acids. V dropped 5 bases and J dropped 5; count of bases not matched to a gene: 6. Germline V gives CDR1 SGHVS, CDR2 FNYEAQ. Based on the CDR3 plus reference TRBV7-6 and TRBJ2-1, the full variable domain is GAGVSQSPRYKVTKRGQDVALRCDPISGHVSLYWYRQALGQGPEFLTYFNYEAQQDKSGLPNDRFSAERPEGSISTLTIQRTEQRDSAMYRCASSPRTGGDNEQFFGPGTRLTVL.

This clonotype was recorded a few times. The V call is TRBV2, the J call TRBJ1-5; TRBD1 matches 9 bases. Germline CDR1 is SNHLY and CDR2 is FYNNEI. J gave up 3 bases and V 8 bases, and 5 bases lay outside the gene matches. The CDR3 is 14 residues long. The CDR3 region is CASLRDRDNQPQHF. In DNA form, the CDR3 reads TGTGCCAGCCTTCGGGACAGGGACAATCAGCCCCAGCATTTT.

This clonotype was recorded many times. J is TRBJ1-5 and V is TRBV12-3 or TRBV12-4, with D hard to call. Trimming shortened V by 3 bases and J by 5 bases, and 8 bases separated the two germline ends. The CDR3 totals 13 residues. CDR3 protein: CASSLTGDQPQHF. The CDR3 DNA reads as TGTGCCAGCAGTTTGACTGGGGATCAGCCCCAGCATTTT.

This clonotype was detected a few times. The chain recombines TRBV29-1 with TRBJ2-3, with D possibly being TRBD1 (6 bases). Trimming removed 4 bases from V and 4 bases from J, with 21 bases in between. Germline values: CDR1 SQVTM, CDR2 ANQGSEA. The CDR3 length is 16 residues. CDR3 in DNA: TGCAGCGTTGCGGGGTATATGGCAGGGGTTTCAGATACGCAGTATTTT. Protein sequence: CSVAGYMAGVSDTQYF.

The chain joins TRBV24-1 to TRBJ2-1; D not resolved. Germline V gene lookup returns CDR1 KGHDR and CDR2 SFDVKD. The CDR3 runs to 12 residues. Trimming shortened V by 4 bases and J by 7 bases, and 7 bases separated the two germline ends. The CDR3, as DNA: TGTGCCACCAGTGACTCCAGGAATGAGCAGTTCTTC. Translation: CATSDSRNEQFF.

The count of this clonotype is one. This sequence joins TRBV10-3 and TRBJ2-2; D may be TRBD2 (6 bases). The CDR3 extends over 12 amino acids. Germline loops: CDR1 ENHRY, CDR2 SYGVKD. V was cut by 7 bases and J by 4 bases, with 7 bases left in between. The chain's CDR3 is CAINGGTGELFF. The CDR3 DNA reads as TGTGCCATCAACGGGGGCACCGGGGAGCTGTTTTTT.

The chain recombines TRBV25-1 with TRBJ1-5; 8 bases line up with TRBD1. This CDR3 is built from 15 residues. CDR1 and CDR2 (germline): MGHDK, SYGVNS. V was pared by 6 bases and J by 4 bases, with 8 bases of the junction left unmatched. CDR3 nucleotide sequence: TGTGCCAGCAGACCGCCCGGGACAGGTAATCAGCCCCAGCATTTT. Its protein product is CASRPPGTGNQPQHF.

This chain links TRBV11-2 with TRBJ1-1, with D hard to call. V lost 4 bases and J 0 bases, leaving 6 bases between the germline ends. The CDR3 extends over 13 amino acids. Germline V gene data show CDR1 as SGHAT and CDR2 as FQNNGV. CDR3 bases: TGTGCCAGCAGCTCTAAGATGAACACTGAAGCTTTCTTT. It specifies CASSSKMNTEAFF.

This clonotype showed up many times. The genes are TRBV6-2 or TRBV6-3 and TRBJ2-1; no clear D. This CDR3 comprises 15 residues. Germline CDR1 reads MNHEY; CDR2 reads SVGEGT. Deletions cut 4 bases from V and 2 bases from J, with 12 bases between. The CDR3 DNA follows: TGTGCCAGCAGTTCCCACTGGACCACCTACAATGAGCAGTTCTTC. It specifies CASSSHWTTYNEQFF.

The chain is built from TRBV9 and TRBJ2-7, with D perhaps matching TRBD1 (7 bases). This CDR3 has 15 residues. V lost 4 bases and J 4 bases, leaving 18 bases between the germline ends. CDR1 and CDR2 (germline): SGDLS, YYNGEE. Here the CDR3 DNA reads TGTGCCAGCAGCATGACAGGGAGTGGGGGGTACGAGCAGTACTTC. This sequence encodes CASSMTGSGGYEQYF. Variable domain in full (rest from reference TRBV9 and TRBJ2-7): DSGVTQTPKHLITATGQRVTLRCSPRSGDLSVYWYQQSLDQGLQFLIQYYNGEERAKGNILERFSAQQFPDLHSELNLSSLELGDSALYFCASSMTGSGGYEQYFGPGTRLTVT.

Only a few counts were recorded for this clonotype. CDR3 amino acids: CASSASRTANTGELFF. DNA of the CDR3: TGTGCCAGCAGCGCCTCACGGACAGCGAACACCGGGGAGCTGTTTTTT. The rearrangement links TRBV19 to TRBJ2-2; tentative D call: TRBD1 (6 bases). Germline loops: CDR1 LNHDA, CDR2 SQIVND (reference sequence). The CDR3 is 16 residues long. V gave up 9 bases and J gave up 0 bases, with 17 bases separating them.

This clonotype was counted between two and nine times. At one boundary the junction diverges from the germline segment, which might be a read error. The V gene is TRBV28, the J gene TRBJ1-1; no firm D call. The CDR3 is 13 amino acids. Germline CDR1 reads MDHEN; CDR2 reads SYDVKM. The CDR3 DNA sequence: TGTGCCAGCAGTTTAATTTCGGTCACTGAAGCTTTTTTT. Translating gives CASSLISVTEAFF.

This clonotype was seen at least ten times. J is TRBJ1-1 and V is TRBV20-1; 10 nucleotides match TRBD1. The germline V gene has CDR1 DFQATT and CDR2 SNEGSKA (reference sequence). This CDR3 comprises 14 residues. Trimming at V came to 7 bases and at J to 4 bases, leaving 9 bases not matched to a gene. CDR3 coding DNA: TGCAGTGTCAGACAGGGGGCTCGGGGCACTGAAGCTTTCTTT. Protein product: CSVRQGARGTEAFF.

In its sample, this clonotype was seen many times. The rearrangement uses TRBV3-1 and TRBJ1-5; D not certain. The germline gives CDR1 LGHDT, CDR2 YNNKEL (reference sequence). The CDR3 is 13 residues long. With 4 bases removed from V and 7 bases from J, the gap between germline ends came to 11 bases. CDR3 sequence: CASSLQNHQPQHF. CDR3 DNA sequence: TGTGCCAGCAGCCTACAAAACCACCAGCCCCAGCATTTT.

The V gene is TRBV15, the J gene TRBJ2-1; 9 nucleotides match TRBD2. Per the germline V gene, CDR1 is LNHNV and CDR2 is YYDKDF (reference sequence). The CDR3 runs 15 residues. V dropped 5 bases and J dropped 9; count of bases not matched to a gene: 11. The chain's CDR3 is CATSPRSGSGTEQFF. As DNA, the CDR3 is TGTGCCACCAGCCCTCGTAGCGGGAGCGGTACTGAGCAGTTCTTC. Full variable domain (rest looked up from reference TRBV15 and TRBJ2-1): DAMVIQNPRYQVTQFGKPVTLSCSQTLNHNVMYWYQQKSSQAPKLLFHYYDKDFNNEADTPDNFQSRRPNTSFCFLDIRSPGLGDTAMYLCATSPRSGSGTEQFFGPGTRLTVL.

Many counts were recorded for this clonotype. CDR3 nucleotides: TGTGCCAGCAGCCCACAGGGACTAGCGGGAGGTTCCTACGAGCAGTACTTC. Amino acid sequence: CASSPQGLAGGSYEQYF. This chain joins TRBV6-2 or TRBV6-3 and TRBJ2-7; 15 bases align to TRBD2. Trimming cost V 6 bases and J 1 base; bases outside gene matches: 7. This CDR3 spans 17 amino acids. Germline V gene lookup returns CDR1 MNHEY and CDR2 SVGEGT.

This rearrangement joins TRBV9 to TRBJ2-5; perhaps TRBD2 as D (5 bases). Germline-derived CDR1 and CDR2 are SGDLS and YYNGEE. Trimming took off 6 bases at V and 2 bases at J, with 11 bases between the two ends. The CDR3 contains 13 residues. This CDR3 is CASNRREQETQYF. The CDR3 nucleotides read TGTGCCAGCAACAGACGGGAACAAGAGACCCAGTACTTC.

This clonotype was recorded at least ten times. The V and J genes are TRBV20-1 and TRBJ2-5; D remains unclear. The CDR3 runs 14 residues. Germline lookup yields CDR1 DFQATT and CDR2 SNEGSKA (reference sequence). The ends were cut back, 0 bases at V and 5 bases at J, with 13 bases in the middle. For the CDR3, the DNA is TGCAGTGCTAGAGATGTTAATGGGGTGGAGACCCAGTACTTC. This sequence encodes CSARDVNGVETQYF.

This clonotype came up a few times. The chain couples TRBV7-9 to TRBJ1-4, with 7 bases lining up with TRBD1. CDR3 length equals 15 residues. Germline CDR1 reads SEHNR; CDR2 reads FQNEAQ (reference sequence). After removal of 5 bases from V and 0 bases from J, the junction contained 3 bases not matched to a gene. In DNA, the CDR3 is TGTGCCAGCAGCCGGGACAGTTCAACTAATGAAAAACTGTTTTTT. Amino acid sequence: CASSRDSSTNEKLFF. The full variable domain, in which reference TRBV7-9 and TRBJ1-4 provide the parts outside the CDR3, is DTGVSQNPRHKITKRGQNVTFRCDPISEHNRLYWYRQTLGQGPEFLTYFQNEAQLEKSRLLSDRFSAERPKGSFSTLEIQRTEQGDSAMYLCASSRDSSTNEKLFFGSGTQLSVL.

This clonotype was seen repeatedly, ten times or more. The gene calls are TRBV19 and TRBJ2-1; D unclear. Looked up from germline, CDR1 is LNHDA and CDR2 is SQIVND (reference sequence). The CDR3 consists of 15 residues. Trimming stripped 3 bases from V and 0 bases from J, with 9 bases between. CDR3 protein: CASSISHSSYNEQFF. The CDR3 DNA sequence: TGTGCCAGTAGTATCTCACACAGCTCCTACAATGAGCAGTTCTTC.

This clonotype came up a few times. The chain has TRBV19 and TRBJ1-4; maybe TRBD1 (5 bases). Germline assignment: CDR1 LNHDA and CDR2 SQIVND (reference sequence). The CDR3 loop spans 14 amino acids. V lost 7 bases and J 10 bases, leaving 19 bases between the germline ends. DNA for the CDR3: TGTGCCAGTACCCTCCCAACCCAGGGAGGAAAACTGTTTTTT. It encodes CASTLPTQGGKLFF.

The CDR3 is CSAGDRGPSTDTQYF. CDR3 in DNA: TGCAGTGCTGGGGACAGGGGGCCTAGCACAGATACGCAGTATTTT. The chain has TRBV20-1 and TRBJ2-3; 12 bases agree with TRBD1. This CDR3 has 15 residues. The V segment lost 5 bases and the J segment 0 bases; nucleotides outside the gene matches: 3. Per germline, CDR1 DFQATT and CDR2 SNEGSKA (reference sequence).

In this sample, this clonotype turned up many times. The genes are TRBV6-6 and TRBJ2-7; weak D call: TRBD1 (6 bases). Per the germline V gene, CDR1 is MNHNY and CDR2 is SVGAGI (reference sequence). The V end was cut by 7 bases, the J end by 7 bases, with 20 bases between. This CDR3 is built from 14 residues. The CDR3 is CASKTGQGLGEQYF. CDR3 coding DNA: TGTGCCAGCAAGACAGGCCAGGGCCTCGGGGAGCAGTACTTC.

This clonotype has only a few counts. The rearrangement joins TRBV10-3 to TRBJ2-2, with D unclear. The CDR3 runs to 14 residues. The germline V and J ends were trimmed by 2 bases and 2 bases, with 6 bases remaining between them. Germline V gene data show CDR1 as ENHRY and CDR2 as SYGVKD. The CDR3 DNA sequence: TGTGCCATCAGTGAGGTAGCTAACACCGGGGAGCTGTTTTTT. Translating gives CAISEVANTGELFF.

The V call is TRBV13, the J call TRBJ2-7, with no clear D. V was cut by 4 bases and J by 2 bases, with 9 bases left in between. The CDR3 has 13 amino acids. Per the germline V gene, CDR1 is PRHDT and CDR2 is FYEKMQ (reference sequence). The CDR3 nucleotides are TGTGCCAGCAGCTCACCGGATACCTACGAGCAGTACTTC. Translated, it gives CASSSPDTYEQYF.

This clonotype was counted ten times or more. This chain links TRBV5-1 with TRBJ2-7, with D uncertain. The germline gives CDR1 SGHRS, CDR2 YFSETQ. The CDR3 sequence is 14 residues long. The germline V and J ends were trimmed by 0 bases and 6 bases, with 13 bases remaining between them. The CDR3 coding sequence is TGCGCCAGCAGCTTGGTTGGTATTTCGACCGAGCAGTACTTC. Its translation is CASSLVGISTEQYF.

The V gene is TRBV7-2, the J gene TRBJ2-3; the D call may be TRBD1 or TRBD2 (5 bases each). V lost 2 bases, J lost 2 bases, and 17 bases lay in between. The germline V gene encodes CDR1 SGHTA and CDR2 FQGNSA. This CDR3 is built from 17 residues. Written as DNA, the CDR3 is TGTGCCAGCAGCTTAACGGGACGGACTGGTTTCACAGATACGCAGTATTTT. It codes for CASSLTGRTGFTDTQYF.

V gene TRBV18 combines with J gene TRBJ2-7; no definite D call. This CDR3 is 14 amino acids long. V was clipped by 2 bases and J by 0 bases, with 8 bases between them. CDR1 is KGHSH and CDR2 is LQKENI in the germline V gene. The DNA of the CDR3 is TGTGCCAGCTCACCATACGGAGACTCCTACGAGCAGTACTTC. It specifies CASSPYGDSYEQYF.

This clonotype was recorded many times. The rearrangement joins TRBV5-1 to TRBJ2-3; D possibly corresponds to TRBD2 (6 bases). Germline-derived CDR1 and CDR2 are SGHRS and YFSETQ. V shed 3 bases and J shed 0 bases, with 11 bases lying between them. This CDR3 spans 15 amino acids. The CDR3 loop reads CASSWRERSTDTQYF. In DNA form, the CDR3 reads TGCGCCAGCAGCTGGCGGGAACGAAGCACAGATACGCAGTATTTT.

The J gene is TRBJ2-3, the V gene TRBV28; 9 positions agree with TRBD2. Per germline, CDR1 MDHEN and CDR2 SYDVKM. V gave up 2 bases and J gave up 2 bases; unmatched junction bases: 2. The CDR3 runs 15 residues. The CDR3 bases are TGTGCCAGCAGTTTAGCGGGAGGGCACACAGATACGCAGTATTTT. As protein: CASSLAGGHTDTQYF.